The 12 T cell receptor beta chains below were found in one sample sequenced in a study of PD-1 blockade in mismatch repair-deficient tumors. Sequencing used immunoSEQ multiplex PCR; TCRdb keeps in-frame clones, though not all of them. The data contain 30,000 to 40,000 clones, about 85% of them singletons. The sequencing used peripheral blood, collected approximately 78 weeks after starting pembrolizumab. The receptors originated from an adult with mismatch repair-deficient cancer.

This clone was seen a few times. The chain joins TRBV5-1 to TRBJ2-3, with 7 bases fitting TRBD2. J gave up 6 bases and V 2 bases, and 9 bases lay outside the gene matches. From germline, CDR1 is SGHRS and CDR2 YFSETQ. This CDR3 is 15 amino acids long. CDR3 protein: CASSLGDYYPDTQYF. The CDR3, as DNA: TGCGCCAGCAGCTTAGGGGACTATTATCCGGATACGCAGTATTTT.

The V and J genes are TRBV10-3 and TRBJ2-1; 16 nucleotides agree with TRBD2. Germline V gives CDR1 ENHRY, CDR2 SYGVKD. This CDR3 spans 19 amino acids. J lost 1 base, V lost 3 bases, and 6 bases had no gene match. The CDR3 bases are TGTGCCATCAGTGATTTGGGACTAGCGGGAGGGGCTTCCTACAATGAGCAGTTCTTC. This sequence encodes CAISDLGLAGGASYNEQFF.

The chain combines TRBV27 with TRBJ2-5; 8 nucleotides agree with TRBD1. V lost 4 bases and J lost 5; bases outside the gene matches: 9. From germline, CDR1 is MNHEY and CDR2 SMNVEV (reference sequence). CDR3 length equals 15 residues. This chain's CDR3 is CASSSTGARMETQYF. The CDR3 DNA reads as TGTGCCAGCAGTTCGACAGGGGCGCGAATGGAGACCCAGTACTTC.

The CDR3 reads CASSANPGGYEKLFF. The CDR3 region has the DNA TGTGCCAGCAGTGCTAACCCCGGGGGGTATGAAAAACTGTTTTTT. This rearrangement joins TRBV6-1 to TRBJ1-4, with D tentatively TRBD1 (5 bases). The ends were cut back, 4 bases at V and 6 bases at J, with 15 bases in the middle. This CDR3 is 15 amino acids long. Germline assignment: CDR1 MNHNS and CDR2 SASEGT.

This chain joins TRBV5-8 and TRBJ1-3; D possibly corresponds to TRBD1 (5 bases). The V gene's germline CDR1 is SGHTS and CDR2 YDEGEE. The ends were cut back, 4 bases at V and 0 bases at J, with 14 bases in the middle. CDR3 size: 16 residues. The CDR3 region is CASSQTVTYSGNTIYF. The CDR3 DNA sequence: TGTGCCAGCAGCCAGACAGTGACCTACTCTGGAAACACCATATATTTT.

The rearrangement joins TRBV29-1 to TRBJ2-1; 7 positions match TRBD1. V dropped 3 bases and J dropped 9; count of bases not matched to a gene: 5. Germline V gives CDR1 SQVTM, CDR2 ANQGSEA. The CDR3 extends over 12 amino acids. CDR3 sequence reads: CSVEHRGTEQFF. CDR3 sequence (DNA): TGCAGCGTTGAGCACAGGGGTACTGAGCAGTTCTTC.

J is TRBJ2-1 and V is TRBV7-3, with 7 bases fitting TRBD2. J lost 0 bases, V lost 3 bases, and 5 bases had no gene match. Germline CDR1 SGHTA, CDR2 FQGTGA. The CDR3 totals 16 residues. CDR3 sequence reads: CASSLGGTGSYNEQFF. The CDR3, as DNA: TGTGCCAGCAGCTTGGGAGGGACCGGCTCCTACAATGAGCAGTTCTTC.

The chain uses TRBV5-1 and TRBJ1-5; D perhaps matches TRBD1 (6 bases). CDR1 and CDR2 (germline): SGHRS, YFSETQ. The CDR3 length is 15 residues. Trimming left V 4 bases short and J 3 bases short, with 14 bases between. The chain's CDR3 is CASSRDGQYNQPQHF. CDR3 bases: TGCGCCAGCAGCAGGGACGGACAGTACAATCAGCCCCAGCATTTT.

The chain has TRBV27 and TRBJ1-1; no reliable D call. The V gene's germline CDR1 is MNHEY and CDR2 SMNVEV (reference sequence). V was trimmed by 6 bases and J by 5 bases, leaving 13 bases between them. The CDR3 is 13 amino acids. In DNA, the CDR3 is TGTGCCAGCAGGCTAATGGAGGTAACTGAAGCTTTCTTT. Its protein is CASRLMEVTEAFF.

This clone has just a few counts. This rearrangement joins TRBV10-2 to TRBJ2-5; D uncertain. CDR1 is WSHSY and CDR2 is SAAADI in the germline V gene. V was cut by 2 bases and J by 5 bases, with 6 bases left in between. This CDR3 comprises 12 residues. CDR3 DNA sequence: TGCGCCAGCAGTGAGGTACTGGAGACCCAGTACTTC. This codes for CASSEVLETQYF.

This sequence joins TRBV5-1 and TRBJ2-7; 7 bases are a match to TRBD1. Germline V gene sequence: CDR1 SGHRS, CDR2 YFSETQ. This CDR3 region has 15 residues. The trim removed 7 bases at V and 3 bases at J, leaving 13 bases unmatched. The CDR3 DNA is TGCGCCAGCTCCCCGGACAGGCCAACCGACTACGAGCAGTACTTC. It yields the protein CASSPDRPTDYEQYF. The full variable domain, in which reference TRBV5-1 and TRBJ2-7 provide the parts outside the CDR3, is KAGVTQTPRYLIKTRGQQVTLSCSPISGHRSVSWYQQTPGQGLQFLFEYFSETQRNKGNFPGRFSGRQFSNSRSEMNVSTLELGDSALYLCASSPDRPTDYEQYFGPGTRLTVT.

The chain uses TRBV6-1 and TRBJ2-7; possibly TRBD2 for D (6 bases). CDR3 length equals 13 residues. V lost 8 bases and J lost 0, with 11 bases in between. CDR1 and CDR2 from the germline V gene are MNHNS and SASEGT. The chain's CDR3 is CASLMDYSYEQYF. For the CDR3, the DNA is TGTGCCAGCCTCATGGACTACTCCTACGAGCAGTACTTC.